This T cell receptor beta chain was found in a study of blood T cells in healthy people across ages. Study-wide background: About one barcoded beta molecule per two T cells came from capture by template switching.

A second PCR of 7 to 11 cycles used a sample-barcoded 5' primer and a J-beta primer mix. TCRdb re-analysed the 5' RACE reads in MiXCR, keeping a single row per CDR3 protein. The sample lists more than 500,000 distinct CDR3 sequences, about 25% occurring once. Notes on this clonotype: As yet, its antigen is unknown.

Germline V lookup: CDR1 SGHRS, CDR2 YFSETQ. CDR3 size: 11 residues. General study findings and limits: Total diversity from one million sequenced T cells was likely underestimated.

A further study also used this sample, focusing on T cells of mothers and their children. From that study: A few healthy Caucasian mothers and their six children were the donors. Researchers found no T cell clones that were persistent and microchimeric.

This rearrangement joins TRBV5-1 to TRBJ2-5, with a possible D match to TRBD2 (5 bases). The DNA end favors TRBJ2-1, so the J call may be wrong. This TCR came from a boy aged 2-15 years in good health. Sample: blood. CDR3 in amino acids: CASSSGIEQFF. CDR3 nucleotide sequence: TGCGCCAGCAGCTCGGGGATTGAGCAGTTCTTC.